This T cell receptor beta chain derives from a study of blood T cell repertoires in COVID-19. Study-level information: Italy, Spain and the United States were the sources of the convalescent and acute COVID-19 samples. T cells, B-cell-depleted T cells, or PBMCs provided the cDNA or gDNA that served as material.

In the authors' workflow: Amplifying reference gene primers gave estimates of nucleated cell counts. Using immunoSEQ multiplex PCR, the repertoire was profiled, and TCRdb retains in-frame clones only, with some absent. V, J and clone size were drawn from that table, and D and trimming were deduced from the DNA. The sample holds a few hundred thousand clones, 80% to 90% seen once. The sequence was obtained from a woman between 45 and 60 years old with acute or convalescent COVID-19. Sequencing was performed on peripheral blood.

CDR3 sequence: CASLQYSNQPQHF. CDR3 nucleotide sequence: TGTGCCAGTTTACAGTATAGCAATCAGCCCCAGCATTTT. This rearrangement joins TRBV6-1 to TRBJ1-5, with no clear D. The CDR3 has 13 residues. Germline CDR1 is MNHNS and CDR2 is SASEGT. Between the trimmed V and J ends, which lost 9 bases and 0 bases, there was a span of 9 bases.